What follows is one T cell receptor beta chain and its context. V was clipped by 4 bases and J by 4 bases, with 11 bases between them. This CDR3 spans 13 amino acids. CDR1 is MDHEN and CDR2 is SYDVKM in the germline V gene. Per the study methods: Researchers report that nucleated cell counts were estimated from reference gene primer amplification. Clones were read by immunoSEQ multiplex PCR, and TCRdb kept only the in-frame ones, dropping some. V and J calls and clone size are as listed in that table; D and trimming were resolved from the DNA. Of about 270,000 clones listed, around 87% were seen once; the top ten hold 2% to 2.5%. The source of the sample is a study of blood T cell repertoires in COVID-19. The overall study: Both acute and convalescent COVID-19 samples were obtained from the United States, Italy and Spain. PBMCs, B-cell-depleted T cells, or T cells provided the cDNA or gDNA that made up the material.

This clonotype was obtained from a woman aged 50 to 60 with acute or convalescent COVID-19. The sequenced sample consisted of peripheral blood. The chain is built from TRBV28 and TRBJ2-7, with D possibly TRBD1 on 5 matching bases. The CDR3 bases are TGTGCCAGCAGTTCCCAGGGTTTGTACGAGCAGTACTTC. Translated: CASSSQGLYEQYF. Filled out from reference TRBV28 and TRBJ2-7, the complete variable domain reads DVKVTQSSRYLVKRTGEKVFLECVQDMDHENMFWYRQDPGLGLRLIYFSYDVKMKEKGDIPEGYSVSREKKERFSLILESASTNQTSMYLCASSSQGLYEQYFGPGTRLTVT.